The 13 T cell receptor beta chains in this list originate from one sample, sequenced in a study of cytomegalovirus exposure and HLA in healthy donors. Assay: immunoSEQ multiplex PCR; the TCRdb copy retains only in-frame clones and omits some. The sample holds 100,000 to 150,000 clones, 75% to 90% seen once. The sample comprised PBMCs. The origin of the receptors is a young woman in good health and CMV-seronegative.

This clone was recorded a few times. The rearrangement links TRBV4-2 to TRBJ1-2; D might be TRBD1 (5 bases). Germline CDR1 LGHNA, CDR2 YNFKEQ. The CDR3 contains 15 residues. V was trimmed by 4 bases and J by 5 bases, leaving 17 bases between them. The CDR3 DNA reads TGTGCCAGCAGCCCACAGTTGACAGCGACTTATGGCTACACCTTC. Amino acid sequence: CASSPQLTATYGYTF.

The rearrangement uses TRBV20-1 and TRBJ1-2; no firm D call. V was shortened by 6 bases and J by 7 bases, with 9 bases between the two germline ends. Germline assignment: CDR1 DFQATT and CDR2 SNEGSKA (reference sequence). The CDR3 contains 10 residues. The CDR3 region is CSAIAGGYTF. CDR3 nucleotide sequence: TGCAGTGCGATCGCGGGTGGCTACACCTTC.

The chain combines TRBV27 with TRBJ1-3; D perhaps matches TRBD1 (5 bases). With 5 bases removed from V and 4 bases from J, the gap between germline ends came to 12 bases. This CDR3 has 14 residues. CDR1 and CDR2 from the germline V gene are MNHEY and SMNVEV (reference sequence). CDR3 region: CASSPETDGNTIYF. The DNA for the CDR3 is TGTGCCAGCAGTCCCGAGACAGACGGAAACACCATATATTTT.

This chain links TRBV6-6 with TRBJ2-5; 9 bases map to TRBD1. V was pared by 7 bases and J by 4 bases, with 7 bases of the junction left unmatched. The CDR3 covers 14 residues. CDR1 and CDR2 from the germline V gene are MNHNY and SVGAGI (reference sequence). The CDR3 sequence: CASNHPGQGETQYF. The CDR3 region has the DNA TGTGCCAGCAACCACCCGGGACAGGGAGAGACCCAGTACTTC.

The gene calls are TRBV30 and TRBJ1-4; the match to TRBD1 covers 9 bases. This CDR3 spans 13 amino acids. V gave up 8 bases and J gave up 8 bases; unmatched junction bases: 9. Germline CDR1 and CDR2: GTSNPN and SVGIG (reference sequence). This CDR3 reads CARGDRVREKLFF. DNA of the CDR3: TGTGCCCGGGGGGACAGGGTGAGGGAAAAACTGTTTTTT.

This clone was observed a single time. The chain links TRBV5-1 to TRBJ2-1, with 7 positions matching TRBD2. There are 19 residues in the CDR3. Per the germline V gene, CDR1 is SGHRS and CDR2 is YFSETQ. With 2 bases clipped from V and 4 bases from J, the junction kept 18 bases outside the gene matches. The CDR3 loop reads CASSFALSPDSGEYNEQFF. The CDR3 bases are TGCGCCAGCAGCTTTGCGCTAAGTCCAGACAGCGGGGAGTACAATGAGCAGTTCTTC.

The J gene is TRBJ2-2, the V gene TRBV28; 8 bases map to TRBD2. Germline V gives CDR1 MDHEN, CDR2 SYDVKM. V shed 3 bases, J shed 0 bases, and the junction held 3 bases outside the gene matches. CDR3 length equals 16 residues. In DNA form, the CDR3 reads TGTGCCAGCAGTTTGAGCGGGGGCCCGAACACCGGGGAGCTGTTTTTT. The encoded protein is CASSLSGGPNTGELFF.

The chain carries TRBV27 and TRBJ2-7; tentatively, D is TRBD1 (6 bases). Germline CDR1 and CDR2: MNHEY and SMNVEV (reference sequence). Trimming left V 6 bases short and J 2 bases short, with 17 bases between. The CDR3 contains 15 residues. The CDR3 is CASSVTGILPYEQYF. In DNA, the CDR3 is TGTGCCAGCAGCGTCACAGGGATCCTCCCCTACGAGCAGTACTTC.

This clone was observed once. The chain couples TRBV28 to TRBJ2-7, with 12 bases matching TRBD2. Germline-derived CDR1 and CDR2 are MDHEN and SYDVKM. The CDR3 sequence is 17 residues long. The junction had 10 bases not matched to a gene; V was cut back by 5 bases and J by 2 bases. CDR3 protein: CASSATGLAGGPYEQYF. The DNA of the CDR3 is TGTGCCAGCAGTGCCACCGGGCTAGCGGGAGGGCCCTACGAGCAGTACTTC.

V is TRBV19 and J is TRBJ2-7; maybe TRBD1 (5 bases). The CDR3 is 13 residues long. The V end lost 2 bases, the J end lost 5 bases, and 10 bases lay between the germline ends. CDR1 and CDR2 from the germline V gene are LNHDA and SQIVND (reference sequence). CDR3 protein: CASSIRLGDEQYF. CDR3 nucleotides: TGTGCCAGTAGTATAAGATTAGGGGACGAGCAGTACTTC.

The chain links TRBV7-6 to TRBJ2-2, with 9 bases aligning to TRBD2. The CDR3 length is 17 residues. V was pared by 5 bases and J by 4 bases, with 11 bases of the junction left unmatched. CDR1 and CDR2 from the germline V gene are SGHVS and FNYEAQ. The CDR3, as DNA: TGTGCCAGCAGCCATGTTTCGGGACTAGCTGGCACCGGGGAGCTGTTTTTT. Its protein product is CASSHVSGLAGTGELFF.

This sequence joins TRBV7-2 and TRBJ1-5, with TRBD1 as a possible D gene (6 bases). The CDR3 is 14 amino acids. With 4 bases removed from V and 7 bases from J, the gap between germline ends came to 14 bases. CDR1 is SGHTA, CDR2 FQGNSA, per germline. CDR3 loop: CASSSRQAGQPQHF. The CDR3 DNA is TGTGCCAGCAGCTCCCGACAGGCCGGGCAGCCCCAGCATTTT.

The chain joins TRBV30 to TRBJ1-1; 7 bases map to TRBD1. J was trimmed by 1 base and V by 5 bases; bases with no gene match: 4. This CDR3 has 13 amino acids. CDR1 and CDR2 from the germline V gene are GTSNPN and SVGIG (reference sequence). In DNA form, the CDR3 reads TGTGCCTGGGGGGACAGCCGGAACACTGAAGCTTTCTTT. This translates into CAWGDSRNTEAFF. Combining the CDR3 with reference TRBV30 and TRBJ1-1 gives the whole variable domain SQTIHQWPATLVQPVGSPLSLECTVEGTSNPNLYWYRQAAGRGLQLLFYSVGIGQISSEVPQNLSASRPQDRQFILSSKKLLLSDSGFYLCAWGDSRNTEAFFGQGTRLTVV.